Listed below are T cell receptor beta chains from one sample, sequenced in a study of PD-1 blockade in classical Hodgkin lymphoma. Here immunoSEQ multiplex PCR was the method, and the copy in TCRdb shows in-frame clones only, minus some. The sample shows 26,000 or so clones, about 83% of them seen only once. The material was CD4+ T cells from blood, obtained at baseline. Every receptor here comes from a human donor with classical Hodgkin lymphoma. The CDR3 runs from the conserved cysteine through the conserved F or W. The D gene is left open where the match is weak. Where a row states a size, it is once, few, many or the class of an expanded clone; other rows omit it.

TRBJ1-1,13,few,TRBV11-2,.,TGTGCCAGCATGCGGACAGCGAACACTGAAGCTTTCTTT,CASMRTANTEAFF
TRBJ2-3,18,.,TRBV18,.,TGTGCCAGCTCCCACCAGGGGAGGGAGAGCGGGGAAGTGGATACGCAGTATTTT,CASSHQGRESGEVDTQYF
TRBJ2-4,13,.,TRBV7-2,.,TGTGCCAGCAGCTTAGACAGGGCAACCATTCAGTACTTC,CASSLDRATIQYF
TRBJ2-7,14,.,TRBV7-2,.,TGTGCCAGCAGCTCTGGTACAGGCTACTACGAGCAGTACTTC,CASSSGTGYYEQYF
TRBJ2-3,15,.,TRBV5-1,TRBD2,TGCGCCAGCAGCTTGCCGCGGGGGGGTGCAGATACGCAGTATTTT,CASSLPRGGADTQYF
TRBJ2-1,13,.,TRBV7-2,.,TGTGCTTCCCGGGGCCTAACCAGAAATGAGCAGTTCTTC,CASRGLTRNEQFF
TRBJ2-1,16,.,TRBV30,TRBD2,TGTGCCTGGAATTACCCGAGCGGGGGTTCTTACAATGAGCAGTTCTTC,CAWNYPSGGSYNEQFF
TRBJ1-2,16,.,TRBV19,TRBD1,TGTGCCAGTAGTATTGGTACAGGGGGCGGGAACTATGGCTACACCTTC,CASSIGTGGGNYGYTF
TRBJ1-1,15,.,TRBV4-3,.,TGCGCCAGCAGCCAAGATTGGAGTAGGAGGGCTGAAGCTTTCTTT,CASSQDWSRRAEAFF
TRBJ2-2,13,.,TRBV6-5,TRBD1,TGTGCCAGCAGGCGACAGGGAGTCGGGGAGCTGTTTTTT,CASRRQGVGELFF
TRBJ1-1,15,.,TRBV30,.,TGTGCCTGGAGTGTACTTCGTACCATGAACACTGAAGCTTTCTTT,CAWSVLRTMNTEAFF
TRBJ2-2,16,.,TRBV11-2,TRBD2,TGTGCCAGCAGCTCTCGCGCCCAGCGGGGGAACAGGGAGCTGTTTTTT,CASSSRAQRGNRELFF
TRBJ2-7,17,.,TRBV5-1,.,TGCGCCAGCAGCTTGGGTTCAAGCGGGCAGGGGAACTACGAGCAGTACTTC,CASSLGSSGQGNYEQYF
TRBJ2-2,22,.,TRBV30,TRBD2,TGTGCCTGGAGTAAAAACTTGCTAATGACTAGCGGGGGACGCGTGAACACCGGGGAGCTGTTTTTT,CAWSKNLLMTSGGRVNTGELFF
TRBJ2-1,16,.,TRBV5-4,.,TGTGCCAGCAGCTTGGAGGGGAGTCTGTTCTACAATGAGCAGTTCTTC,CASSLEGSLFYNEQFF
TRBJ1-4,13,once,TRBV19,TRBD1,TGTGCCAGCAGACAGGGAGGAAATGAAAAACTGTTTTTT,CASRQGGNEKLFF
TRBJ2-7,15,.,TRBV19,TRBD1,TGTGCCAGTAGTAGGACAGGGTCCGACCTCTACGAGCAGTACTTC,CASSRTGSDLYEQYF
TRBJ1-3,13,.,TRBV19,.,TGTGCCAGTAGGCTTACAGGGACCGACACCATATATTTT,CASRLTGTDTIYF
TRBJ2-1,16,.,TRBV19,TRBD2,TGTGCCAGTAGTGTAGTCGGGGGGGTCCGGTACAATGAGCAGTTCTTC,CASSVVGGVRYNEQFF
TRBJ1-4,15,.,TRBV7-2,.,TGTGCCAGCACCACCCGCGGCAGGAGTAATGAAAAACTGTTTTTT,CASTTRGRSNEKLFF
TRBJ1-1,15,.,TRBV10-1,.,TGCGCCAGCAGTGATTACGCCCTGGGGAACACTGAAGCTTTCTTT,CASSDYALGNTEAFF
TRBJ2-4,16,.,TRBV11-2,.,TGTGCCAGCAGCTCCCTCCTATACGAAGCCAAAAACATTCAGTACTTC,CASSSLLYEAKNIQYF
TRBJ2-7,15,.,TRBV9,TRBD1,TGTGCCAGCAGCGCCTCCGGGACAGGGAACCACGAGCAGTACTTC,CASSASGTGNHEQYF
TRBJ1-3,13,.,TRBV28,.,TGTGCCAGCAGTTCCCCCTCTGGAAACACCATATATTTT,CASSSPSGNTIYF
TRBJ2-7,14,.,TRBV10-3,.,TGTGCCATCAGTGGGACATCCAGCTCCTACGAGCAGTACTTC,CAISGTSSSYEQYF
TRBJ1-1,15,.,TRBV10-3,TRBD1,TGTGCCACGGCGGGATCGACAGGGGGCGGCACTGAAGCTTTCTTT,CATAGSTGGGTEAFF
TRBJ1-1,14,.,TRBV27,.,TGTGCCAGCAGTTTCCCTAAAAGGGGCACTGAAGCTTTCTTT,CASSFPKRGTEAFF
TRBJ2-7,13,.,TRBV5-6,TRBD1,TGTGCCAGCAGTCGGGACAGGTCAGACGAGCAGTACTTC,CASSRDRSDEQYF
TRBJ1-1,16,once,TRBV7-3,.,TGTGCCAGCAGCTACCTCGGGCCTATAGGGAACACTGAAGCTTTCTTT,CASSYLGPIGNTEAFF
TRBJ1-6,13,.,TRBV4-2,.,TGTGCCAGCAGCCTAGACGCTAACTCACCCCTCCACTTT,CASSLDANSPLHF
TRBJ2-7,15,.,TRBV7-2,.,TGTGCCAGCAGCTTTCAGTCGGGGGCCGCCTACGAGCAGTACTTC,CASSFQSGAAYEQYF
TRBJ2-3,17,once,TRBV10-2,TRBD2,TGCGCCAGCAGCCCAGCGCGCCTAGCGGTTAGCACAGATACGCAGTATTTT,CASSPARLAVSTDTQYF
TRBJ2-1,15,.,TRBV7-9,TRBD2,TGTGCCAGCAGCAGAGGGGGACTAGGGGGCAATGAGCAGTTCTTC,CASSRGGLGGNEQFF
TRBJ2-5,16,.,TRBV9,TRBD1,TGTGCCAGCAGCGTTAGGACAGGGGAGGATTCAGAGACCCAGTACTTC,CASSVRTGEDSETQYF
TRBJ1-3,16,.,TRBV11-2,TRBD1,TGTGCCAGCAGCTTAGACGGGACAGGGGCCGGAAACACCATATATTTT,CASSLDGTGAGNTIYF
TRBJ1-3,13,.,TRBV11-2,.,TGTGCCAGCAGCTTAGATCGGGACAACACCATATATTTT,CASSLDRDNTIYF